This T cell receptor beta chain stems from a study of T cell responses to AZD1222 COVID-19 vaccine. Points from the study as a whole: Donors were chiefly white British, with a greater number of females, and clonal diversity was perhaps underestimated.

As for this clone: What it binds is unknown.

Profiling relied on immunoSEQ multiplex PCR, and the TCRdb table lists in-frame clones only, not all of them. The sample shows approximately 170,000 clones, approximately 89% of them seen only once. The V gene lost 3 bases and the J gene lost 2 bases, with 14 bases spanning the gap. The CDR3 runs to 17 residues. Germline values: CDR1 SGHDN, CDR2 FVKESK. The V gene is TRBV14, the J gene TRBJ2-6; D possibly corresponds to TRBD1 (6 bases). This TCR was sampled from an adult in good health. This material consisted of peripheral blood, taken on day 0 of AZD1222 vaccination. The CDR3 DNA reads as TGTGCCAGCAGCCAGGTTCCAGGGGCGGCTGGGGCCAACGTCCTGACTTTC. As protein: CASSQVPGAAGANVLTF. Full variable domain (remainder filled in from reference TRBV14 and TRBJ2-6): EAGVTQFPSHSVIEKGQTVTLRCDPISGHDNLYWYRRVMGKEIKFLLHFVKESKQDESGMPNNRFLAERTGGTYSTLKVQPAELEDSGVYFCASSQVPGAAGANVLTFGAGSRLTVL.